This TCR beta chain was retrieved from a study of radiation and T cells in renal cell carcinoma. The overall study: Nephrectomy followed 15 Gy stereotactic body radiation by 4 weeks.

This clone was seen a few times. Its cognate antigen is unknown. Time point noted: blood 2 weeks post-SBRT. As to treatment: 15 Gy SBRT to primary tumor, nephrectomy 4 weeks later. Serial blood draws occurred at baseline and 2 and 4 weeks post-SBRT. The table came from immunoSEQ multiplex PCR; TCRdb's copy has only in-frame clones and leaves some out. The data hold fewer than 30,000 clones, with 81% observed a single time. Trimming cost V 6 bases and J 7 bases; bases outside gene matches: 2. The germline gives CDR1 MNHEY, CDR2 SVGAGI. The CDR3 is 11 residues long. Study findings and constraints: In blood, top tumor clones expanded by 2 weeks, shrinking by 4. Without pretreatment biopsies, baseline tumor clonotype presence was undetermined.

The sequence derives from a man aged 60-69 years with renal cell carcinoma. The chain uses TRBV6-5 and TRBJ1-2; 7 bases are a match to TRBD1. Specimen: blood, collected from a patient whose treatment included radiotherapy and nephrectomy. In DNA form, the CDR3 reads TGTGCCAGCAGACAGGGGTTTGGCTACACCTTC. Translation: CASRQGFGYTF.